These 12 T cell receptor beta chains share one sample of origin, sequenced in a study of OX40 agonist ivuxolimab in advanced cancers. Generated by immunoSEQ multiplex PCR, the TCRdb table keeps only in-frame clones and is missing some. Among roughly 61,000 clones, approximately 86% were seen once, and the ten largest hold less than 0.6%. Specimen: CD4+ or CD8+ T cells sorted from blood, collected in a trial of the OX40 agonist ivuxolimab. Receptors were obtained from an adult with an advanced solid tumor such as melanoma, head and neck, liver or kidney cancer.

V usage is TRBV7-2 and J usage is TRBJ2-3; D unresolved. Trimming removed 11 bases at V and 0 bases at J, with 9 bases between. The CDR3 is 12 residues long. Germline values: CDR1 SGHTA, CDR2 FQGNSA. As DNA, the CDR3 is TGTGCCTCCAGCGCTAGCACAGATACGCAGTATTTT. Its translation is CASSASTDTQYF.

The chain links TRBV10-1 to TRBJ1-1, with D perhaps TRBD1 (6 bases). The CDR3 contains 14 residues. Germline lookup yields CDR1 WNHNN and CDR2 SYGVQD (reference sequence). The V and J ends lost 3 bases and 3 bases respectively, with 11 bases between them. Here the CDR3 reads CASSESRTDTEAFF. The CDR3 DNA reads TGCGCCAGCAGTGAATCCCGGACAGACACTGAAGCTTTCTTT.

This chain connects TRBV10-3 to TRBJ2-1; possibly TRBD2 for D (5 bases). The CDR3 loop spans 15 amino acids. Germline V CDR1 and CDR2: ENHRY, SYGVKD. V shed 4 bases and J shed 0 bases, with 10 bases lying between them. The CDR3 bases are TGTGCCATCAGTGGCGGACTCCGCTCCTACAATGAGCAGTTCTTC. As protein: CAISGGLRSYNEQFF.

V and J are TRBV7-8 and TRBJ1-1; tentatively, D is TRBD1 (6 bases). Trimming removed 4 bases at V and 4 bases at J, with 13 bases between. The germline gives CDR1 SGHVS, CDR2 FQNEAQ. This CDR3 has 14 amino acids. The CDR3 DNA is TGTGCCAGCAGCTGGGACGGGGGCTTCACTGAAGCTTTCTTT. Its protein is CASSWDGGFTEAFF.

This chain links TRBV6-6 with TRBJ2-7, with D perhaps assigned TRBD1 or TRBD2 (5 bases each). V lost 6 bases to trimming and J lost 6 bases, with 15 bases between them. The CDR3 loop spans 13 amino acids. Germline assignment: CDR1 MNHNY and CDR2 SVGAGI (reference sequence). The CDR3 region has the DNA TGTGCCAGCAGCCGACCTATGAGGGGCGAGCAGTACTTC. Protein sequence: CASSRPMRGEQYF.

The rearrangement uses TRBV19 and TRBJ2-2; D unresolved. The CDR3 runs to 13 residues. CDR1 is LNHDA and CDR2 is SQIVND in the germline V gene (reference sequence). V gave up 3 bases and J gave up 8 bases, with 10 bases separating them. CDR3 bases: TGTGCCAGTAGTATCTACCTCCTGGGGGAGCTGTTTTTT. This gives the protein CASSIYLLGELFF.

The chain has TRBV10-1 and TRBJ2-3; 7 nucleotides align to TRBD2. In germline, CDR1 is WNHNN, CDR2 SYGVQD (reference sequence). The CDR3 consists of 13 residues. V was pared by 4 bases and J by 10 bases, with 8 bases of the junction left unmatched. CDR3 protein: CASSVPGLGPQYF. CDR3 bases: TGCGCCAGCAGTGTGCCCGGACTAGGCCCGCAGTATTTT.

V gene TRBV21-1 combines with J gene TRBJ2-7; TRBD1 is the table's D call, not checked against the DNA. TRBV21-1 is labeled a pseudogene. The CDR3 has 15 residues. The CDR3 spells CASSKGQGDSYEQYF. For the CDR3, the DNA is TGTGCCAGCAGCAAAGGCCAGGGGGACTCCTACGAGCAGTACTTC.

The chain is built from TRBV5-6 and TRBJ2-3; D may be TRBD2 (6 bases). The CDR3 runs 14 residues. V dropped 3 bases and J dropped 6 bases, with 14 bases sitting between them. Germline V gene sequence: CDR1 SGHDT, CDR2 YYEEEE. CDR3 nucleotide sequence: TGTGCCAGCAGCTGGGGAAATCGGGGGGATACGCAGTATTTT. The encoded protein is CASSWGNRGDTQYF.

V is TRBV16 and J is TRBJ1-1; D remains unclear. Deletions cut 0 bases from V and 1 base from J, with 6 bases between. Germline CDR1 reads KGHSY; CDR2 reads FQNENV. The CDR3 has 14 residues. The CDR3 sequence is CASSQSPANTEAFF. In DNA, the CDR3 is TGTGCCAGCAGCCAATCCCCAGCGAACACTGAAGCTTTCTTT.

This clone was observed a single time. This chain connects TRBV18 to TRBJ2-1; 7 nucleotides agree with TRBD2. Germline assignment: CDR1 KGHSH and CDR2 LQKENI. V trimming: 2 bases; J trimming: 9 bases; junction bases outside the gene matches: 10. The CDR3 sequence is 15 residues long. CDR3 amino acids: CASSPLASGEGEQFF. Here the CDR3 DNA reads TGTGCCAGCTCACCATTGGCTAGCGGAGAGGGTGAGCAGTTCTTC. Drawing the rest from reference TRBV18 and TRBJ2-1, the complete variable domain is NAGVMQNPRHLVRRRGQEARLRCSPMKGHSHVYWYRQLPEEGLKFMVYLQKENIIDESGMPKERFSAEFPKEGPSILRIQQVVRGDSAAYFCASSPLASGEGEQFFGPGTRLTVL.

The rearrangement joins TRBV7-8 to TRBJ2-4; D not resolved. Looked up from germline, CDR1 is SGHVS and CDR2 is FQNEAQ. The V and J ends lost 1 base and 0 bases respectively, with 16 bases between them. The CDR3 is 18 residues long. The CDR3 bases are TGTGCCAGCAGCTTAGGCTGGGCGGTCCCGCTAGCCAAAAACATTCAGTACTTC. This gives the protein CASSLGWAVPLAKNIQYF.